This is a list of T cell receptor beta chains from one sample in a study of Ad26.COV2.S vaccination and SARS-CoV-2 variants. Produced via immunoSEQ multiplex PCR; TCRdb's table is partial and in-frame only. The sample lists approximately 400,000 clones; about 92% were seen once. Sequenced material: peripheral blood, taken after recovery from COVID-19. These receptors all come from a human donor who had recovered from COVID-19. Both conserved end residues are trimmed from each CDR3.

ASSQDTVEAF,TRBJ1-1,TRBV14
ASSPTGSSETQY,TRBJ2-5,TRBV19
ASSTTASGGYT,TRBJ1-2,TRBV6-5
SAAGPSNQPQH,TRBJ1-5,TRBV29-1
ASSSGLAGTDTQY,TRBJ2-3,TRBV7-2
ASSQGAEQY,TRBJ2-7,TRBV3-1/TRBV3-2
ASSAQGGGQHEQY,TRBJ2-7,TRBV19
ASSFRLAGTNEKLF,TRBJ1-4,TRBV5-6
ASSGTGDMGTEAF,TRBJ1-1,TRBV9
ASSRTGGWPYNEQF,TRBJ2-1,TRBV7-2
ASSVGLAGGNTGELF,TRBJ2-2,TRBV9
ASSDSSGGGTDTQY,TRBJ2-3,TRBV6-4
ASSIFPGGSDTQY,TRBJ2-3,TRBV19
ASSPDRPPREVGYGYT,TRBJ1-2,TRBV9
SVTGVTTGELF,TRBJ2-2,TRBV29-1
ASSSQLGLDGYT,TRBJ1-2,TRBV5-6
ASSLDWKLYEQY,TRBJ2-7,TRBV21-1
ASTPAGFDGNTIY,TRBJ1-3,TRBV9
ASSFSNREGQH,TRBJ1-5,TRBV27
ASSLAGTGEAF,TRBJ1-1,TRBV7-9
ASSHGEEEVTQY,TRBJ2-5,TRBV11-3
ASSVDDEQY,TRBJ2-7,TRBV9
ASRTAANNYGYT,TRBJ1-2,TRBV19
ASSLFGLQSSYEQY,TRBJ2-7,TRBV5-6
ARQGGNSPLH,TRBJ1-6,TRBV2
ASSPGQGRHEQY,TRBJ2-7,TRBV6-5
ASKEVGSDTQY,TRBJ2-3,TRBV5-1
ASSMEPGGAGYEQY,TRBJ2-7,TRBV5-5
ASSVDDEQF,TRBJ2-1,TRBV9
ASSIPGFSETQY,TRBJ2-5,TRBV27
ASRRGPGNTEAF,TRBJ1-1,TRBV5-1
ASAVGGAEAF,TRBJ1-1,TRBV6-5
AISDPNGGASTDTQY,TRBJ2-3,TRBV10-3
ASSLGADSSYEQY,TRBJ2-7,TRBV5-1
ASSPGDSQSYT,TRBJ1-2,TRBV18
ASSLGEGYGYT,TRBJ1-2,TRBV7-8
ASSQVGGQQETQY,TRBJ2-5,TRBV3-1/TRBV3-2
ASGQGGFRGYT,TRBJ1-2,TRBV12-3/TRBV12-4
ASRDRARGQY,TRBJ2-4,TRBV2
ASSPDSNQPQH,TRBJ1-5,TRBV7-8
ASGLRFTEAF,TRBJ1-1,TRBV12-5
ASRGSGGTEAF,TRBJ1-1,TRBV25-1
ASSPGPINYGYT,TRBJ1-2,TRBV18
ASSYPLAGGLFGQF,TRBJ2-1,TRBV7-9
ASRGGAVNSNQPQH,TRBJ1-5,TRBV27
ASSRVTSGGREQY,TRBJ2-7,TRBV5-1
ASSRSTQGNTEAF,TRBJ1-1,TRBV6-6
ATSRDRGSTGELF,TRBJ2-2,TRBV15
ASSSDYGRRSLSYEQY,TRBJ2-7,TRBV5-1
ASSPGTGAVSYEQY,TRBJ2-7,TRBV5-1
ASRRPTSNTEAF,TRBJ1-1,TRBV27
ASSQHQQNATNEKLF,TRBJ1-4,TRBV23-1
ASSSLPLNTEAF,TRBJ1-1,TRBV7-6
ASSEEEEFAEAF,TRBJ1-1,TRBV2
ATIVTDYNSPLH,TRBJ1-6,TRBV19
ASSPTGITPYEQY,TRBJ2-7,TRBV7-9
SASGFLAKNIQY,TRBJ2-4,TRBV20-1
ASRRGNNEQF,TRBJ2-1,TRBV5-6
ASSESTHSPYEQY,TRBJ2-7,TRBV10-2